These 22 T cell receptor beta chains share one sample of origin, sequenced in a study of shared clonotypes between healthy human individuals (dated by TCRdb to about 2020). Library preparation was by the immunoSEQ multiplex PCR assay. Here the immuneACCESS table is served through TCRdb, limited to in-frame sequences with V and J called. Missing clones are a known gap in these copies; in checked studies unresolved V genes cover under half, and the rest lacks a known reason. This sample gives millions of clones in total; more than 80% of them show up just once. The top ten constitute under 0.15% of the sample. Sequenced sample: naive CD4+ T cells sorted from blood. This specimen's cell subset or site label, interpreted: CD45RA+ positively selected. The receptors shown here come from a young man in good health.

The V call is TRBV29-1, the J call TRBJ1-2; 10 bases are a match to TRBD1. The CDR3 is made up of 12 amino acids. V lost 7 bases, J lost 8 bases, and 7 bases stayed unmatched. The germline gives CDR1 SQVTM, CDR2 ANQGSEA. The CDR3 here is CSGRQGAEGYTF. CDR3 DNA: TGCAGCGGTCGACAGGGGGCAGAAGGCTACACCTTC.

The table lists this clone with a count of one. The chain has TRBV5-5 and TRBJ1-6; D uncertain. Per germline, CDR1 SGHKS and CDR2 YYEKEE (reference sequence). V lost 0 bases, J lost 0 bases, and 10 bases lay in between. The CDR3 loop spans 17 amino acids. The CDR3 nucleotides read TGTGCCAGCAGCTTGGACCAACAGAGCTCCTATAATTCACCCCTCCACTTT. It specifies CASSLDQQSSYNSPLHF.

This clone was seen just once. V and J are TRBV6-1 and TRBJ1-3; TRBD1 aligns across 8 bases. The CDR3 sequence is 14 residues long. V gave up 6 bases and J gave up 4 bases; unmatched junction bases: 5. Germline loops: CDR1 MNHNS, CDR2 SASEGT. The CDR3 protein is CASSLTGDGNTIYF. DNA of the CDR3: TGTGCCAGCAGCCTGACAGGGGACGGAAACACCATATATTTT.

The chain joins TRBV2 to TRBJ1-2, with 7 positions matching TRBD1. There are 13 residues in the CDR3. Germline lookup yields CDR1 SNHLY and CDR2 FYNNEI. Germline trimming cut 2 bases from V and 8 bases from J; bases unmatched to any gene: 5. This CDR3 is CASSESRGLGYTF. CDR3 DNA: TGTGCCAGCAGTGAATCAAGGGGGCTCGGCTACACCTTC.

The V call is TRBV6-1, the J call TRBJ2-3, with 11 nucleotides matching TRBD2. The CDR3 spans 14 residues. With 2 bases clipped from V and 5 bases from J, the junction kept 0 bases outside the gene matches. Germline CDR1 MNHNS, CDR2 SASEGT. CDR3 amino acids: CASSELAGGDTQYF. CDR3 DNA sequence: TGTGCCAGCAGTGAACTAGCGGGGGGAGATACGCAGTATTTT.

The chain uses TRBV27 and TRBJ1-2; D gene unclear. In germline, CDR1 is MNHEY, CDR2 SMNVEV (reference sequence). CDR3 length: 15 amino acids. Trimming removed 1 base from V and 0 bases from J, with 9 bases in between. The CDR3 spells CASSLYRTSNYGYTF. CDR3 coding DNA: TGTGCCAGCAGTTTATACAGAACTTCTAACTATGGCTACACCTTC.

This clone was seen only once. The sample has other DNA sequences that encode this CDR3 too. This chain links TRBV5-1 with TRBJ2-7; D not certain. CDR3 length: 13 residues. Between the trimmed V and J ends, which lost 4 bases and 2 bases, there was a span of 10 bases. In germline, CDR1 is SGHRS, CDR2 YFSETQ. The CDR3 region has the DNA TGCGCCAGCAGCCCCACCGGACCCTACGAGCAGTACTTC. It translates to CASSPTGPYEQYF.

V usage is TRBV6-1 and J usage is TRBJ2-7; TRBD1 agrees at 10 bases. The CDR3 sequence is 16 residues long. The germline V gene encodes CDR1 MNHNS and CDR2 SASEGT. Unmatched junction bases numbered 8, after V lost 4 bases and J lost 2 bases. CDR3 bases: TGTGCCAGCAGTGCTCCCGGGACAGGGGTACCCTACGAGCAGTACTTC. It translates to CASSAPGTGVPYEQYF.

The CDR3 DNA reads TGTGCCAGCAGTTCCGTGGGGGGGGCTGGGCTCACTGAAGCTTTCTTT. Amino acids: CASSSVGGAGLTEAFF. J is TRBJ1-1 and V is TRBV7-2; maybe TRBD1 (6 bases). Per the germline V gene, CDR1 is SGHTA and CDR2 is FQGNSA. The length of the CDR3 is 16 residues. V was pared by 6 bases and J by 4 bases, with 21 bases between.

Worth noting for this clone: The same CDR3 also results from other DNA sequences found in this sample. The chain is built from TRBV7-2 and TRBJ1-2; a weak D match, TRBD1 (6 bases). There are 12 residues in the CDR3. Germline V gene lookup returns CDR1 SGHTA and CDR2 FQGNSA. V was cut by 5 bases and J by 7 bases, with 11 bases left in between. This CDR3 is CASSLGGLGYTF. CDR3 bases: TGTGCCAGCAGCCTAGGGGGGCTTGGCTACACCTTC.

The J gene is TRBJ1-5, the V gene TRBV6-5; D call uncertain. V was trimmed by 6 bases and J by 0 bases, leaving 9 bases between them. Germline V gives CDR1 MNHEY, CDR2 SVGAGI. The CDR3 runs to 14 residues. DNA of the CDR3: TGTGCCAGCAGACCTCCGGCTAGCAATCAGCCCCAGCATTTT. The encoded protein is CASRPPASNQPQHF.

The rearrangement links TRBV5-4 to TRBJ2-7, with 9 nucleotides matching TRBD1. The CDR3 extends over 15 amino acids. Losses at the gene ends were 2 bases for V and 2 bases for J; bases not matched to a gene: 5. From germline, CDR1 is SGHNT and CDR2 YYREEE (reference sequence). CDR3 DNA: TGTGCCAGCAGCTTAGCAGGACAGGGGCCCTACGAGCAGTACTTC. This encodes CASSLAGQGPYEQYF.

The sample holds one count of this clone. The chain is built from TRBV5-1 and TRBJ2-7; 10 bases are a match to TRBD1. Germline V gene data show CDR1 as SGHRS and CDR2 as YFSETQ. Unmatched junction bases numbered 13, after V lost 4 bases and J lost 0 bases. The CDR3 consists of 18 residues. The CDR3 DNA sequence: TGCGCCAGCAGCACAAGGGGACAGGGGCCGTCCACCTCCTACGAGCAGTACTTC. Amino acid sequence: CASSTRGQGPSTSYEQYF.

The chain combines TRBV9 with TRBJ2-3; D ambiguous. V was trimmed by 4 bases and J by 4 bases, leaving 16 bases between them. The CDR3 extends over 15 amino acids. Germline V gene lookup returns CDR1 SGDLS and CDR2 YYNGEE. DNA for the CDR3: TGTGCCAGCAGCACAGCCACTTTGTCCCCAGATACGCAGTATTTT. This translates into CASSTATLSPDTQYF.

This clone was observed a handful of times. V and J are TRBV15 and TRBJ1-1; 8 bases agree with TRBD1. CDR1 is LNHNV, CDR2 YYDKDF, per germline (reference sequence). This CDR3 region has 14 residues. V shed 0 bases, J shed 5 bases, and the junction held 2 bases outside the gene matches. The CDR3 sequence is CATSRETGVTEAFF. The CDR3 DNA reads TGTGCCACCAGCAGAGAGACAGGGGTTACTGAAGCTTTCTTT.

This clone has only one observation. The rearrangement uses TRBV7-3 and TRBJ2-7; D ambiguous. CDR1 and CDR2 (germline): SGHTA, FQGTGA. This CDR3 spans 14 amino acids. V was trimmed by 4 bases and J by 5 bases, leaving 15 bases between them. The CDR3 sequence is CASSSQPARNEQYF. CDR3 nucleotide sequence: TGTGCCAGCAGCTCCCAGCCAGCCCGCAACGAGCAGTACTTC.

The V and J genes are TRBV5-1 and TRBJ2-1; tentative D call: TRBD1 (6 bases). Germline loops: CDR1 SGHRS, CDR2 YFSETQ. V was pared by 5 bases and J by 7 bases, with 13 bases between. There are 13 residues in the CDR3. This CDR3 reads CASRYRDGNEQFF. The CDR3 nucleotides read TGCGCCAGCAGGTACAGGGATGGGAATGAGCAGTTCTTC.

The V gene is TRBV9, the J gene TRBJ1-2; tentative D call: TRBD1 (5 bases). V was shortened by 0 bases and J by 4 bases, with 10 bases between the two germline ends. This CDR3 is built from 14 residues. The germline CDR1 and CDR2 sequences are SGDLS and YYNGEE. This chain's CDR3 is CASSVDGGPYGYTF. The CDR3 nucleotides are TGTGCCAGCAGCGTAGACGGGGGACCCTATGGCTACACCTTC.

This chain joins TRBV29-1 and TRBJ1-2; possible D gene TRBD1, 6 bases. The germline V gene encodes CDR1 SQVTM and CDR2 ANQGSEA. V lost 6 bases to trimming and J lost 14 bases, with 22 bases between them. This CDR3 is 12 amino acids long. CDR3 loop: CSVTSTVQGQTF. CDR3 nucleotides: TGCAGCGTCACATCTACAGTACAGGGTCAAACCTTC.

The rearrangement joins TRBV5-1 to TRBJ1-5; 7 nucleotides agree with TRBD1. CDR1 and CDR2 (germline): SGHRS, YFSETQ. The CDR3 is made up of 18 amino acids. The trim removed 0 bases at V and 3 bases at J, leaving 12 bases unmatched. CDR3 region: CASSLDFVWDRDNQPQHF. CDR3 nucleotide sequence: TGCGCCAGCAGCTTGGATTTCGTTTGGGACAGAGACAATCAGCCCCAGCATTTT.

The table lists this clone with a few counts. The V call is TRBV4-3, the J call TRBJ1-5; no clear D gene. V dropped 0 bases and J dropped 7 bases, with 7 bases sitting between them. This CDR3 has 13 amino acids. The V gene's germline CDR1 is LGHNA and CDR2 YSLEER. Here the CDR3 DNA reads TGCGCCAGCAGCCAAGACGAGCGACAGCCCCAGCATTTT. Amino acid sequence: CASSQDERQPQHF.

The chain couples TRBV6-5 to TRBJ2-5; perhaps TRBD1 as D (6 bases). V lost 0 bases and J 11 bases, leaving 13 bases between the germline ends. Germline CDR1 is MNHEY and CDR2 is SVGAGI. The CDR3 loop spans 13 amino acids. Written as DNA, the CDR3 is TGTGCCAGCAGTTACTCGACAGGATGGGAGCAGTACTTC. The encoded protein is CASSYSTGWEQYF.